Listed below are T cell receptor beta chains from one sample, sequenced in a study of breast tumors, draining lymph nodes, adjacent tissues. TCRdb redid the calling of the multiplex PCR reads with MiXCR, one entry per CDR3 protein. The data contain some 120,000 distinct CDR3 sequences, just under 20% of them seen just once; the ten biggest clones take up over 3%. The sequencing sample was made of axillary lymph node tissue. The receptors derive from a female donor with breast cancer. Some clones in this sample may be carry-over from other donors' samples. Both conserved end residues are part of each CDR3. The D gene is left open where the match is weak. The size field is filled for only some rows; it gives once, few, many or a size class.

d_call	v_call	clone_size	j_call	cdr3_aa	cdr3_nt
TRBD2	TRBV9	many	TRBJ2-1	CASSWTSGGEQFF	TGTGCCAGCAGCTGGACTAGCGGGGGTGAGCAGTTCTTC
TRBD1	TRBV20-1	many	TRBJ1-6	CSAGRTGAYNSPLHF	TGCAGTGCGGGTCGGACAGGGGCCTATAATTCACCCCTCCACTTT
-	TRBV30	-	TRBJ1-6	CAWSDGANSPLHF	TGTGCCTGGAGTGACGGGGCAAATTCACCCCTCCACTTT
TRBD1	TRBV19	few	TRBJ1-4	CASSTRGREKLFF	TGTGCCAGTAGTACCAGGGGGCGGGAAAAACTGTTTTTT
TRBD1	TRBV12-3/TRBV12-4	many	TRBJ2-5	CASSLWGAGTGVEETQYF	TGTGCCAGCAGCCTGTGGGGGGCAGGGACAGGGGTGGAAGAGACCCAGTACTTC
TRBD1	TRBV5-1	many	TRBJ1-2	CASSLESTGMDDGYTF	TGCGCCAGCAGCCTGGAATCGACAGGGATGGATGATGGCTACACCTTC
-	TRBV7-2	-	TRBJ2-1	CASSSDSSSYNEQFF	TGTGCCAGCAGCTCAGACTCGAGCTCCTACAATGAGCAGTTCTTC
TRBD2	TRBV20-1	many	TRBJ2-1	CSADPGTRSYNEQFF	TGCAGTGCCGACCCGGGGACTAGGTCCTACAATGAGCAGTTCTTC
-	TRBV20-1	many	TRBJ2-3	CSARVDYTQYF	TGCAGTGCTAGAGTGGACTATACGCAGTATTTT
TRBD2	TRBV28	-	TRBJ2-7	CASSIPGLALLSYEQYF	TGTGCCAGCAGTATCCCGGGACTAGCGCTCCTCTCCTACGAGCAGTACTTC
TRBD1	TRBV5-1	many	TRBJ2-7	CASSLEKSGQGREQYF	TGCGCCAGCAGCTTGGAAAAATCGGGACAGGGCCGCGAGCAGTACTTC
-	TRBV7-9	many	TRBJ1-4	CASSLGQGLNEKLFF	TGTGCCAGCAGCTTGGGCCAGGGCCTTAATGAAAAACTGTTTTTT
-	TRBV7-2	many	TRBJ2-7	CASSLMGPSSSLGQYF	TGTGCCAGCAGCTTAATGGGCCCGTCTAGCTCCCTCGGGCAGTACTTC
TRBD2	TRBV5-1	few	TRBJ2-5	CASSLVPSGSSQETQYF	TGCGCCAGCAGCTTGGTCCCTAGCGGGAGCTCCCAAGAGACCCAGTACTTC
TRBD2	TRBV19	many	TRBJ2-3	CASSPLADPPDTQYF	TGTGCCAGTAGTCCACTAGCGGACCCCCCTGATACGCAGTATTTT
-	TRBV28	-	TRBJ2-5	CASSSRLTNQETQYF	TGTGCCAGCAGTTCACGTCTGACTAACCAAGAGACCCAGTACTTC
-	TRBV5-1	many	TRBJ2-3	CASSRTGTDTQYF	TGCGCCAGCAGCCGGACGGGTACAGATACGCAGTATTTT
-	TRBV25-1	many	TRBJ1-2	CASSEAEYGYTF	TGTGCCAGCAGTGAGGCGGAATATGGCTACACCTTC
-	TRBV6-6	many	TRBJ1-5	CASRTQVSNQPQHF	TGTGCCAGCAGAACACAGGTTAGCAATCAGCCCCAGCATTTT
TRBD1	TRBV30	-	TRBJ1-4	CAWSVNRGERTEKLFF	TGTGCCTGGAGTGTAAACAGGGGAGAGAGGACTGAAAAACTGTTTTTT
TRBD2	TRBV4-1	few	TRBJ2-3	CASSQGSAGGSTDTQYF	TGCGCCAGCAGCCAAGGATCTGCGGGAGGCAGCACAGATACGCAGTATTTT
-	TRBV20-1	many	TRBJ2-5	CSAREFDEKETQYF	TGCAGTGCTAGAGAATTCGATGAGAAAGAGACCCAGTACTTC
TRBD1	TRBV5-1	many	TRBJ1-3	CARSTGNGNTIYF	TGCGCCAGGTCGACAGGGAATGGAAACACCATATATTTT
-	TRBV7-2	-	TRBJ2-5	CASSSLGLSQETQYF	TGTGCCAGCAGCTCCCTGGGACTGAGCCAAGAGACCCAGTACTTC
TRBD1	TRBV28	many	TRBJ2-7	CASSLTGVTYEQYF	TGTGCCAGCAGTTTAACAGGGGTAACCTACGAGCAGTACTTC
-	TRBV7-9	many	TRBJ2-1	CASSPGGSTYNEQFF	TGTGCCAGCAGCCCGGGTGGGTCCACCTACAATGAGCAGTTCTTC
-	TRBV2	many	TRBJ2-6	CASSDRSGANVLTF	TGTGCCAGCAGTGACAGGTCTGGGGCCAACGTCCTGACTTTC
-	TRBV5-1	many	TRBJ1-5	CASSLGWGDSNQPQHF	TGCGCCAGCAGCTTGGGCTGGGGAGATAGCAATCAGCCCCAGCATTTT
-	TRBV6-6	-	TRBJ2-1	CAGSERAVGLLEQFF	TGTGCCGGCAGTGAACGGGCAGTCGGGCTTTTGGAGCAGTTCTTC
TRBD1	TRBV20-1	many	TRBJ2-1	CSARQTNRGGEQFF	TGCAGTGCTAGACAAACGAACAGGGGCGGTGAGCAGTTCTTC
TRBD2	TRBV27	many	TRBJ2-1	CASSLIAGAVYNEQFF	TGTGCCAGCAGTCTGATAGCGGGAGCGGTCTACAATGAGCAGTTCTTC
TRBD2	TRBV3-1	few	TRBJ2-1	CASSQWASGDYNEQFF	TGTGCCAGCAGCCAATGGGCTAGCGGGGACTACAATGAGCAGTTCTTC
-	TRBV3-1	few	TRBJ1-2	CASSQRGGDGYTF	TGTGCCAGCAGCCAACGGGGGGGGGATGGCTACACCTTC
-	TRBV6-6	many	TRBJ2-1	CASRGGASYNEQFF	TGTGCCAGCAGAGGGGGGGCCTCCTACAATGAGCAGTTCTTC
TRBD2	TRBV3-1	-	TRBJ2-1	CASSQSTSGGHNEQFF	TGTGCCAGCAGCCAGTCCACTAGCGGGGGGCACAATGAGCAGTTCTTC
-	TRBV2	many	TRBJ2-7	CASSEGMGGEYF	TGTGCCAGCAGTGAGGGTATGGGGGGAGAGTACTTC
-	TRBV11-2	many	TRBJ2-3	CASSFGDSTVATQYF	TGTGCCAGCAGCTTTGGGGACTCCACCGTAGCTACGCAGTATTTT
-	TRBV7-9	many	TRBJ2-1	CASSLLLVDEQFF	TGTGCCAGCAGCTTACTGCTAGTTGATGAGCAGTTCTTC
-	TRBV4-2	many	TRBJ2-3	CASSQAGGSVTDTQYF	TGTGCCAGCAGCCAAGCCGGGGGAAGTGTCACAGATACGCAGTATTTT
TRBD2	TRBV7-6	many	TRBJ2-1	CASSLELAGRGEQFF	TGTGCCAGCAGCTTAGAACTAGCGGGAAGGGGTGAGCAGTTCTTC
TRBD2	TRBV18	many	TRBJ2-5	CASSPFGGSSGETQYF	TGTGCCAGCTCACCGTTTGGCGGGAGCAGCGGAGAGACCCAGTACTTC
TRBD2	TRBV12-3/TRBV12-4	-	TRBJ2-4	CASTYSGALAKNIQYF	TGTGCCAGCACCTATAGCGGGGCTCTAGCCAAAAACATTCAGTACTTC
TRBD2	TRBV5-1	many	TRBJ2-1	CASSLEWASGATRGQFF	TGCGCCAGCAGCTTGGAGTGGGCTAGCGGGGCCACTCGGGGGCAGTTCTTC
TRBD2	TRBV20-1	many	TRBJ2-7	CSARVSGGHEQYF	TGCAGTGCTAGAGTTAGCGGGGGCCACGAGCAGTACTTC
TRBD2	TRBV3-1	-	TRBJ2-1	CASSQSGGSYNEQFF	TGTGCCAGCAGCCAAAGCGGGGGCTCCTACAATGAGCAGTTCTTC
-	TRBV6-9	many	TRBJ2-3	CASSRVGSSTDTQYF	TGTGCCAGCAGTAGAGTCGGTTCTAGCACAGATACGCAGTATTTT
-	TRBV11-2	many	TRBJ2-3	CASSFRAVSEADTQYF	TGTGCCAGCAGCTTTCGAGCCGTTTCAGAGGCAGATACGCAGTATTTT
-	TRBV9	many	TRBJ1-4	CASSAGTLAATNEKLFF	TGTGCCAGCAGCGCCGGGACCCTCGCGGCAACTAATGAAAAACTGTTTTTT
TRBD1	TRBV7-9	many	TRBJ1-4	CASSLGGGSEKLFF	TGTGCCAGCAGCTTAGGAGGGGGCAGTGAAAAACTGTTTTTT
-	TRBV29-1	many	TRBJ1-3	CSVVSGNTIYF	TGCAGCGTTGTTTCTGGAAACACCATATATTTT
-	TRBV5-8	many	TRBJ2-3	CASSGVGGPGDTQYF	TGTGCCAGCAGCGGGGTCGGGGGCCCAGGGGATACGCAGTATTTT